This T cell receptor (beta chain) was sequenced during a study of TIL therapy for anti-PD-1-resistant metastatic lung cancer. Regarding the study as a whole: The cohort had more treatment-naive, never-smoker and oncogene-addicted patients than typical. TIL clonotype persistence in blood showed no apparent association with response.

Trimming left V 5 bases short and J 4 bases short, with 18 bases between. Germline CDR1 reads SGHAT; CDR2 reads FQNNGV. The CDR3 runs 15 residues. Sequencing used immunoSEQ v3. Sequencing depth was around 2 million read pairs for survey level, about 5-6 million for deep. Produced via immunoSEQ multiplex PCR; TCRdb's table is partial and in-frame only. The sample has tens of thousands of clones; about four fifths are singletons. Time point in this sample: pre-treatment sample, taken before nivolumab and TIL therapy. A word on this clone: The antigen remains undetermined.

V and J are TRBV11-2 and TRBJ2-7, with D possibly called TRBD1 or TRBD2 (5 bases each). The receptor's source is a person aged 25-80 years with non-small cell lung cancer. The specimen comprised blood, sampled at baseline. The DNA for the CDR3 is TGTGCCAGCAGCCGTGTTGGGGCAGGGAGATACGAGCAGTACTTC. Encoded protein: CASSRVGAGRYEQYF.